This TCR beta chain was sequenced during a study of CD8 T cells in ankylosing spondylitis. Molecular-barcoded quantitative 5'-RACE produced these TCR beta libraries. One entry per CDR3 protein, called by TCRdb with MiXCR from the 5' RACE reads. The sample holds 400,000 or so distinct CDR3 sequences, roughly 26% seen once. With respect to this clonotype: What it recognizes is unknown.

General study results and limits: Researchers reportedly found disease-linked clones significantly enriched in matched ankylosing spondylitis synovial fluid. A motif of 7 to 9 highly homologous TCR beta variants was seen as apparently characteristic of ankylosing spondylitis blood. Before this, some motif variants had been reported in reactive arthritis synovial fluid and blood.

In germline, CDR1 is MGHRA, CDR2 YSYEKL. V lost 4 bases to trimming and J lost 5 bases, with 20 bases between them. The CDR3 length is 16 residues. The source is a male donor with ankylosing spondylitis. The rearrangement uses TRBV4-1 and TRBJ1-1; D not resolved. What was sequenced was blood, either unsorted or a sorted T cell fraction (not recorded which). The CDR3 sequence is CASSPDTVFLRTEAFF. The CDR3 bases are TGCGCCAGCAGCCCAGATACAGTTTTTTTGCGAACTGAAGCTTTCTTT.